These 14 T cell receptor beta chains were sequenced from one sample in a study of blood T cell repertoires in COVID-19. Data came from immunoSEQ multiplex PCR; TCRdb stores just in-frame clones and leaves some out. The sample yields roughly 70,000 clones, roughly 91% seen once. The sample was peripheral blood. The receptors here all came from a human donor in a cohort sampled during active COVID-19.

V is TRBV5-6 and J is TRBJ1-1; D uncertain. Germline V gives CDR1 SGHDT, CDR2 YYEEEE. The germline V and J ends were trimmed by 7 bases and 0 bases, with 10 bases remaining between them. This CDR3 has 13 residues. Here the CDR3 reads CASALQLNTEAFF. The DNA for the CDR3 is TGTGCCAGCGCTTTACAGCTGAACACTGAAGCTTTCTTT. Variable domain in full (rest from reference TRBV5-6 and TRBJ1-1): DAGVTQSPTHLIKTRGQQVTLRCSPKSGHDTVSWYQQALGQGPQFIFQYYEEEERQRGNFPDRFSGHQFPNYSSELNVNALLLGDSALYLCASALQLNTEAFFGQGTRLTVV.

This chain uses TRBV28 with TRBJ1-2; no clear D gene. Per germline, CDR1 MDHEN and CDR2 SYDVKM. V lost 3 bases and J 3 bases, leaving 5 bases between the germline ends. The CDR3 consists of 12 residues. DNA for the CDR3: TGTGCCAGCAGTTTGGCAGACTATGGCTACACCTTC. It is translated as CASSLADYGYTF.

This chain uses TRBV19 with TRBJ2-4, with 10 bases fitting TRBD1. This CDR3 is built from 18 residues. The V gene end was trimmed by 4 bases and the J gene end by 0 bases; junction bases not matched to a gene: 9. Germline CDR1 reads LNHDA; CDR2 reads SQIVND (reference sequence). The CDR3 DNA reads TGTGCCAGTAGTACAACTCCAGGACAGGGGGGAGCCAAAAACATTCAGTACTTC. It specifies CASSTTPGQGGAKNIQYF. The full variable domain, rest sourced from reference TRBV19 and TRBJ2-4, is DGGITQSPKYLFRKEGQNVTLSCEQNLNHDAMYWYRQDPGQGLRLIYYSQIVNDFQKGDIAEGYSVSREKKESFPLTVTSAQKNPTAFYLCASSTTPGQGGAKNIQYFGAGTRLSVL.

The V call is TRBV7-3, the J call TRBJ2-1, with 12 bases lining up with TRBD1. V dropped 5 bases and J dropped 5; count of bases not matched to a gene: 7. The CDR3 has 16 amino acids. The germline V gene encodes CDR1 SGHTA and CDR2 FQGTGA. CDR3 amino acids: CASSPRDRGLDNEQFF. Here the CDR3 DNA reads TGTGCCAGCAGCCCCAGGGACAGGGGGCTTGACAATGAGCAGTTCTTC.

The chain is built from TRBV24-1 and TRBJ2-1, with 12 bases fitting TRBD2. The CDR3 runs 16 residues. CDR1 KGHDR and CDR2 SFDVKD come from the germline V gene. V was pared by 3 bases and J by 5 bases, with 4 bases of the junction left unmatched. The chain's CDR3 is CATSDRLAGVDNEQFF. The CDR3 DNA is TGTGCCACCAGTGATCGACTAGCGGGAGTTGACAATGAGCAGTTCTTC.

The rearrangement joins TRBV28 to TRBJ2-5; 10 nucleotides align to TRBD2. Germline CDR1 MDHEN, CDR2 SYDVKM. With 7 bases clipped from V and 3 bases from J, the junction kept 11 bases outside the gene matches. The CDR3 sequence is 16 residues long. The CDR3 reads CASIPLGLAGEETQYF. DNA of the CDR3: TGTGCCAGCATCCCCCTTGGGCTAGCGGGAGAAGAGACCCAGTACTTC.

The chain links TRBV10-3 to TRBJ2-5, with 11 bases fitting TRBD2. Germline CDR1 reads ENHRY; CDR2 reads SYGVKD. The J segment lost 2 bases and the V segment lost 0 bases, leaving 5 bases of the junction unmatched. The CDR3 runs to 17 residues. The CDR3 protein is CAISESPSGRTQETQYF. The CDR3 coding sequence is TGTGCCATCAGTGAGTCCCCTAGCGGGAGGACTCAAGAGACCCAGTACTTC.

This clone showed up just a few times. The chain carries TRBV28 and TRBJ1-5; 8 bases fit TRBD1. Trimming at V came to 6 bases and at J to 4 bases, leaving 8 bases not matched to a gene. This CDR3 has 15 residues. In germline, CDR1 is MDHEN, CDR2 SYDVKM. The CDR3 spells CASRKQGVSNQPQHF. The CDR3, as DNA: TGTGCCAGCAGGAAACAGGGGGTATCAAATCAGCCCCAGCATTTT.

The V gene is TRBV2, the J gene TRBJ1-5; D call uncertain. This CDR3 comprises 14 residues. Germline V gene sequence: CDR1 SNHLY, CDR2 FYNNEI. V was shortened by 6 bases and J by 2 bases, with 11 bases between the two germline ends. The CDR3 loop is CASSPTQGNQPQHF. The CDR3 coding sequence is TGTGCCAGCAGCCCCACGCAGGGCAATCAGCCCCAGCATTTT.

V usage is TRBV12-3 or TRBV12-4 and J usage is TRBJ1-1, with 9 bases matching TRBD1. CDR3 size: 12 residues. The trim removed 8 bases at V and 8 bases at J, leaving 6 bases unmatched. The CDR3 is CASPPDRGEAFF. The CDR3, as DNA: TGTGCCAGCCCCCCCGACAGGGGGGAAGCTTTCTTT.

As concerns this clone: Sequence at one end of the junction differs from germline and may be a read error. This chain connects TRBV19 to TRBJ2-3; TRBD2 matches 14 bases. Germline values: CDR1 LNHDA, CDR2 SQIVND (reference sequence). The CDR3 has 11 residues. The CDR3 DNA follows: TGTGCCAGGCGGACTAGCGGGAGGCTCAGTTTT. Its translation: CARRTSGRLSF.

V is TRBV7-2 and J is TRBJ2-5, with TRBD2 identical over 8 bases. Trimming cost V 5 bases and J 5 bases; bases outside gene matches: 13. There are 16 residues in the CDR3. Germline lookup yields CDR1 SGHTA and CDR2 FQGNSA. DNA of the CDR3: TGTGCCAGCAGCCTCCAAGGCGCGGGGGGAGGGGAGACCCAGTACTTC. It is translated as CASSLQGAGGGETQYF.

The V gene is TRBV25-1, the J gene TRBJ2-1; the match to TRBD2 covers 10 bases. The CDR3 has 14 residues. V trimming: 5 bases; J trimming: 6 bases; junction bases outside the gene matches: 4. Germline assignment: CDR1 MGHDK and CDR2 SYGVNS. The CDR3 loop reads CASSLAGGVNEQFF. CDR3 nucleotides: TGTGCCAGCAGTTTAGCGGGAGGTGTCAATGAGCAGTTCTTC.

The V gene is TRBV19, the J gene TRBJ2-2, with 8 bases fitting TRBD2. CDR1 and CDR2 (germline): LNHDA, SQIVND (reference sequence). The CDR3 length is 15 residues. J lost 5 bases, V lost 5 bases, and 7 bases had no gene match. The CDR3 region has the DNA TGTGCCAGTAGTCCAGGGACTAGAGGGACCGGGGAGCTGTTTTTT. Amino acid sequence: CASSPGTRGTGELFF.